The rows below give T cell receptor beta chains drawn from one sample of a study of cytomegalovirus exposure and HLA in healthy donors. TCRdb keeps only in-frame clones here, not all; method: immunoSEQ multiplex PCR. The top ten hold around 1.9% of the sample, which has about 130,000 clones, around three quarters seen once. Source material: PBMCs. Receptors were obtained from a woman in her forties or fifties in good health and CMV-seronegative. Each CDR3 is given with its conserved first and last residue. The D gene is left open where the match is weak. Clone size is stated in some rows and not others, as once, few, many or a class when expanded.

clone_size j_call v_call d_call cdr3_aa cdr3_nt
few TRBJ1-1 TRBV5-1 TRBD1 CASSYLGTENTEAFF TGCGCCAGCAGCTACCTCGGGACAGAGAACACTGAAGCTTTCTTT
- TRBJ2-1 TRBV28 - CASSSPGLPHNEQFF TGTGCCAGCAGTTCCCCGGGATTACCCCACAATGAGCAGTTCTTC
- TRBJ1-5 TRBV27 - CASRILGTQDQPQHF TGTGCCAGCAGAATACTCGGGACTCAAGATCAGCCCCAGCATTTT
- TRBJ1-3 TRBV28 - CASSLTYRSSGNTIYF TGTGCCAGCAGTCTTACATACAGGAGCTCTGGAAACACCATATATTTT
few TRBJ1-5 TRBV30 TRBD1 CAWSPGTVNQPQHF TGTGCCTGGAGCCCCGGGACAGTCAATCAGCCCCAGCATTTT
- TRBJ1-5 TRBV30 - CAWSAQEIQPQHF TGTGCCTGGAGTGCCCAGGAAATTCAGCCCCAGCATTTT
- TRBJ2-3 TRBV18 - CASSPKTMPVQDSRDTQYF TGTGCCAGCTCACCAAAAACGATGCCTGTACAGGATAGTAGAGATACGCAGTATTTT
- TRBJ1-1 TRBV28 TRBD1 CASSLTGQGKAFF TGTGCCAGCAGTTTAACGGGACAGGGTAAAGCTTTCTTT
- TRBJ2-2 TRBV7-3 TRBD2 CASSGTSGYAGELFF TGTGCCAGCAGCGGGACTAGCGGGTATGCCGGGGAGCTGTTTTTT
once TRBJ2-4 TRBV15 TRBD2 CATSSALAGGGRLQYF TGTGCCACCAGCAGCGCTCTAGCGGGGGGGGGTCGTCTTCAGTACTTC
few TRBJ2-5 TRBV5-1 - CASSRDSHYQETQYF TGCGCCAGCAGCAGGGACTCCCATTACCAAGAGACCCAGTACTTC
- TRBJ1-1 TRBV15 TRBD1 CATSTRQGAEAFF TGTGCCACCAGCACAAGACAGGGCGCTGAAGCTTTCTTT
few TRBJ2-7 TRBV9 - CASSVDLRDSEQYF TGTGCCAGCAGCGTAGACTTGCGCGATAGCGAGCAGTACTTC
- TRBJ2-6 TRBV5-1 - CASRLVAGDGANVLTF TGCGCCAGCAGATTGGTTGCCGGGGATGGGGCCAACGTCCTGACTTTC
- TRBJ2-1 TRBV7-6 - CASTRVGGNEQFF TGTGCCAGCACCAGGGTGGGGGGCAATGAGCAGTTCTTC
- TRBJ2-1 TRBV5-4 TRBD2 CASRKPGLKNSYNEQFF TGTGCCAGCAGAAAACCGGGACTAAAAAACTCCTACAATGAGCAGTTCTTC
- TRBJ2-1 TRBV7-8 TRBD1 CASSGRTGGTYNEQFF TGTGCCAGCAGCGGACGGACAGGGGGGACCTACAATGAGCAGTTCTTC
- TRBJ2-7 TRBV7-2 - CASSLDGSYEQYF TGTGCCAGCAGCTTAGACGGGAGCTACGAGCAGTACTTC
- TRBJ2-3 TRBV6-5 - CASRLGQGPDTQYF TGTGCCAGCAGGCTAGGCCAGGGGCCAGATACGCAGTATTTT
- TRBJ2-6 TRBV6-1 - CASSNREGGANVLTF TGTGCCAGCAGTAACAGGGAAGGTGGGGCCAACGTCCTGACTTTC
- TRBJ2-1 TRBV28 TRBD2 CASSLGGGSYNEQFF TGTGCCAGCAGTTTAGGCGGGGGCTCCTACAATGAGCAGTTCTTC
- TRBJ2-7 TRBV30 TRBD2 CAWNKGGGRAYEQYF TGTGCCTGGAACAAGGGGGGCGGGAGGGCCTACGAGCAGTACTTC
- TRBJ2-7 TRBV7-2 - CASSRGGTGTYEQYF TGTGCCAGCAGCCGGGGGGGGACAGGGACCTACGAGCAGTACTTC
- TRBJ1-1 TRBV29-1 - CSVEPRGRTEAFF TGCAGCGTTGAGCCCCGGGGAAGGACTGAAGCTTTCTTT
- TRBJ2-1 TRBV9 TRBD2 CASSALAGGSNEQFF TGTGCCAGCAGCGCACTAGCGGGAGGTTCCAATGAGCAGTTCTTC
few TRBJ1-1 TRBV6-6 TRBD1 CASSRPGQGFTEAFF TGTGCCAGCAGTAGGCCCGGACAGGGATTCACTGAAGCTTTCTTT
- TRBJ2-3 TRBV27 TRBD2 CASSPRTSGTFTDTQYF TGTGCCAGCAGTCCAAGGACTAGCGGGACCTTCACAGATACGCAGTATTTT
- TRBJ1-1 TRBV27 - CASSLWSGSTEAFF TGTGCCAGCAGTTTATGGTCAGGGTCCACTGAAGCTTTCTTT
- TRBJ1-2 TRBV7-9 TRBD1 CASSLGAGGIYGYTF TGTGCCAGCAGCTTAGGGGCAGGGGGCATCTATGGCTACACCTTC
- TRBJ2-3 TRBV19 - CASSQPGAQYF TGTGCCAGTAGTCAACCAGGGGCGCAGTATTTT
- TRBJ2-2 TRBV10-3 - CAITEVGGQTGELFF TGTGCCATCACCGAAGTGGGGGGGCAAACCGGGGAGCTGTTTTTT
- TRBJ1-1 TRBV29-1 - CSVDFSGASTEAFF TGCAGCGTTGACTTTTCAGGGGCGAGCACTGAAGCTTTCTTT
- TRBJ2-3 TRBV7-2 - CASSSPRSTDTQYF TGTGCCAGCAGCTCCCCGAGGAGCACAGATACGCAGTATTTT
- TRBJ2-3 TRBV7-9 - CASSLGQTDTQYF TGTGCCAGCAGCTTAGGACAAACAGATACGCAGTATTTT
- TRBJ2-1 TRBV29-1 - CSVGVDEQFF TGCAGCGTTGGCGTCGATGAGCAGTTCTTC
- TRBJ1-2 TRBV7-9 - CASSLPGSVSNYGYTF TGTGCCAGCAGCTTACCCGGGTCCGTTTCTAACTATGGCTACACCTTC
- TRBJ2-3 TRBV18 - CASSPASTDTQYF TGTGCCAGCTCACCGGCTAGCACAGATACGCAGTATTTT
- TRBJ2-2 TRBV27 - CASSPANTGELFF TGTGCCAGCAGTCCCGCGAACACCGGGGAGCTGTTTTTT
- TRBJ1-1 TRBV29-1 TRBD1 CSVVTGGEGTEAFF TGCAGCGTCGTAACAGGGGGTGAAGGCACTGAAGCTTTCTTT
- TRBJ2-7 TRBV4-2 - CASSQTKDYEQYF TGTGCCAGCAGCCAAACTAAGGACTACGAGCAGTACTTC
- TRBJ2-2 TRBV5-6 - CASSSLAFANTGELFF TGTGCCAGCAGCTCCCTAGCGTTCGCGAACACCGGGGAGCTGTTTTTT
- TRBJ1-4 TRBV9 TRBD1 CASSFGAGQGTKKLFF TGTGCCAGCAGCTTCGGGGCGGGACAGGGTACGAAAAAACTGTTTTTT
- TRBJ2-3 TRBV30 - CAWSALGTDTQYF TGTGCCTGGAGTGCCCTCGGCACAGATACGCAGTATTTT
- TRBJ1-1 TRBV15 - CATSPSPSRANTEAFF TGTGCCACCAGCCCTAGCCCTTCGCGGGCGAACACTGAAGCTTTCTTT
- TRBJ1-5 TRBV2 TRBD1 CASTVDRGYGQPQHF TGTGCCAGCACCGTCGACAGGGGATATGGTCAGCCCCAGCATTTT
- TRBJ2-1 TRBV25-1 TRBD2 CATSPGGGLSYNEQFF TGTGCCACCTCCCCCGGGGGGGGGCTTTCCTACAATGAGCAGTTCTTC
- TRBJ2-3 TRBV5-1 TRBD2 CASSLRTSELTDTQYF TGCGCCAGCAGCCTGCGGACTAGCGAACTCACAGATACGCAGTATTTT
- TRBJ1-1 TRBV19 - CASSIDSRVGTKAFF TGTGCCAGTAGTATAGATAGCCGGGTGGGGACTAAAGCTTTCTTT
- TRBJ2-7 TRBV11-1 TRBD1 CASSLSSDRGYEQYF TGTGCCAGCAGCTTAAGTTCGGACAGGGGTTACGAGCAGTACTTC
- TRBJ2-3 TRBV5-8 - CASSLEGKYTDTQYF TGTGCCAGCAGCTTGGAGGGGAAGTACACAGATACGCAGTATTTT
- TRBJ1-4 TRBV4-1 - CAPSTATNEKLFF TGCGCCCCGTCGACAGCAACTAATGAAAAACTGTTTTTT
once TRBJ2-1 TRBV7-9 TRBD2 CASSRRTSGNNEQFF TGTGCCAGCAGCCGAAGGACTAGCGGGAACAATGAGCAGTTCTTC
- TRBJ2-1 TRBV4-3 TRBD2 CASSQKPAGAPGSEQFF TGCGCCAGCAGCCAAAAGCCAGCGGGAGCCCCGGGAAGTGAGCAGTTCTTC